This TCR beta chain was retrieved from a study of blood T cell repertoires in COVID-19 (dated by TCRdb to the early 2020s). In the study overall: Samples from collaborators originated in the United States, Italy and Spain and spanned both the acute and convalescent phases of COVID-19. The prospective study material was composed of cDNA or gDNA derived from T cells, B-cell-depleted T cells, or PBMCs. Where available, HLA class I and class II types were taken from metadata supplied by the sample provider and were not determined by assay-based typing. A freely available public database, intended as a resource for researchers studying the immune response to SARS-CoV-2, is where the repertoires were released. The samples were drawn from the first 160 participants of the ongoing ImmuneRACE study and from 950 to 1,500 subjects provided by 6 global collaborators. A de-identified subject ID, COVID-19 status, age in years and sex were almost always included in the sample metadata. Subjects who had been exposed to COVID-19, were actively infected with it, or had recovered from it provided the deeply sampled blood TCRbeta repertoires that made up the dataset.

Of note for this clone: Its antigen is still unknown. It has no much larger one-base neighbor in the sample; base qualities were not kept.

TCRbeta CDR3 regions were amplified from genomic DNA by means of the immunoSEQ Assay, a bias-controlled multiplex PCR. Processing in the source paper ran as follows. Within the assay, amplification of reference gene primers was used to estimate how many nucleated cells each sample contained. To quantify the absolute abundance of each unique TCRbeta CDR3 rearrangement, sequence reads were collapsed and filtered. For each sample, productive Simpson clonality was calculated by taking the square root of Simpson's diversity index across productive rearrangements. The immuneACCESS repertoire file appears here via TCRdb, limited to in-frame rearrangements. These files lack a portion of the clones; in checked studies, under half of the deficit traces to unresolved V genes, and the cause of the others is not known. The V and J calls and clone size are taken from that table; D and trimming were inferred from the DNA. The sample yields 90,000 to 150,000 clones; about 79% were counted once. Roughly 4% of the sample lies in the top ten.

Each collaborating institution followed its own protocols to collect whole blood in K2EDTA tubes. Collaborator samples were shipped for TCRbeta analysis as frozen whole blood, isolated PBMCs, or DNA extracted from either sample type. Trimming takes 6 bases from V and 2 bases from J, and the germline ends sit 10 bases apart. CDR1 SNHLY and CDR2 FYNNEI were looked up in the germline V gene. The CDR3 numbers 14 residues from cysteine through phenylalanine. Only the CDR3 DNA stays, 42 bases, in frame from base 1. Overall study outcomes, separate from this receptor: How much clinical and demographic metadata was included differed by source and by participant, and the metadata was provided uncurated.

The specimen was peripheral blood. The rearrangement combines TRBV2 with TRBJ2-2; the D gene is possibly TRBD1, with 6 bases matching. This receptor was obtained from a woman aged 80 or older with acute or convalescent COVID-19. The CDR3 corresponds to CASRAGTNTGELFF. In nucleotide form, the sequence is TGTGCCAGCAGGGCCGGGACAAACACCGGGGAGCTGTTTTTT.